The rows below give T cell receptor beta chains drawn from one sample of a study of a mutant IDH1 vaccine in newly diagnosed glioma. These receptors' targets are unknown. Produced via immunoSEQ multiplex PCR; TCRdb's table is partial and in-frame only. The data contain roughly 51,000 clones, about 81% of them seen just once; the ten biggest clones take up over 7%. Sample: PBMCs, taken from a glioma patient whose treatment included an IDH1 peptide vaccine. The source is a woman aged 40 to 49 with glioma. Some clones in this sample may be carry-over from other donors' samples. Each CDR3 is given with its conserved first and last residue. The D gene is left open where the match is weak. Only part of the rows carry a size: once, few, many, or a class if the clone is expanded.

j_gene: TRBJ2-2; v_gene: TRBV9; d_gene: TRBD1; abundance: few; CDR3nt: TGTGCCAGCAGCGTAGAGACAGGGGGCACCGGGGAGCTGTTTTTT; CDR3aa: CASSVETGGTGELFF
j_gene: TRBJ1-2; v_gene: TRBV30; d_gene: .; abundance: .; CDR3nt: TGTGCCTGGAGGTCTGGAGGAGCCCGGGGTGGCTACACCTTC; CDR3aa: CAWRSGGARGGYTF
j_gene: TRBJ1-5; v_gene: TRBV19; d_gene: TRBD1; abundance: .; CDR3nt: TGTGCCAGTACCCATCAGGACAGGGGGATGCAGCCCCAGCATTTT; CDR3aa: CASTHQDRGMQPQHF
j_gene: TRBJ1-1; v_gene: TRBV11-3; d_gene: TRBD1; abundance: .; CDR3nt: TGTGCCAGCAGCAAGGGGGCAGGGACTGAAGCTTTCTTT; CDR3aa: CASSKGAGTEAFF
j_gene: TRBJ2-2; v_gene: TRBV19; d_gene: .; abundance: .; CDR3nt: TGTGCCAGTAGTAGGGACATCGACACCGGGGAGCTGTTTTTT; CDR3aa: CASSRDIDTGELFF
j_gene: TRBJ1-5; v_gene: TRBV10-3; d_gene: .; abundance: once; CDR3nt: TGTGCCATCAGTGCTTACGGGGGCAATCAGCCCCAGCATTTT; CDR3aa: CAISAYGGNQPQHF
j_gene: TRBJ2-2; v_gene: TRBV5-1; d_gene: TRBD1; abundance: .; CDR3nt: TGCGCCAGCAGCCCCAGACAGGGCGACACCGGGGAGCTGTTTTTT; CDR3aa: CASSPRQGDTGELFF
j_gene: TRBJ2-7; v_gene: TRBV1; d_gene: .; abundance: once; CDR3nt: TGCACCAGCAGCCAGGGGGACAGCTTTTACTACCGACTATTGAACGAGCAGTACTTC; CDR3aa: CTSSQGDSFYYRLLNEQYF
j_gene: TRBJ2-1; v_gene: TRBV15; d_gene: .; abundance: .; CDR3nt: TGTGCCACCAGCAGCGAAAGGGGGTCCTACAATGAGCAGTTCTTC; CDR3aa: CATSSERGSYNEQFF
j_gene: TRBJ2-5; v_gene: TRBV5-1; d_gene: TRBD1; abundance: few; CDR3nt: TGCGCCAGCAGCCCTCGACAGGGAATCCCCCAAGAGACCCAGTACTTC; CDR3aa: CASSPRQGIPQETQYF
j_gene: TRBJ1-5; v_gene: TRBV15; d_gene: .; abundance: .; CDR3nt: TGTGCCACCAGCAGAGATGGGGGGGCTCAGCCCCAGCATTTT; CDR3aa: CATSRDGGAQPQHF
j_gene: TRBJ1-2; v_gene: TRBV5-6; d_gene: TRBD1; abundance: .; CDR3nt: TGTGCCAGCAGGGCCGGGACAGGCTACATCTATGGCTACACCTTC; CDR3aa: CASRAGTGYIYGYTF
j_gene: TRBJ2-1; v_gene: TRBV7-9; d_gene: TRBD2; abundance: .; CDR3nt: TGTGCCAGCAGACTAGCGGGGGGGCCATCCAATGAGCAGTTCTTC; CDR3aa: CASRLAGGPSNEQFF
j_gene: TRBJ2-3; v_gene: TRBV5-6; d_gene: .; abundance: .; CDR3nt: TGTGCCAGCAGCTTCGGGGGTGTTACAGATACGCAGTATTTT; CDR3aa: CASSFGGVTDTQYF
j_gene: TRBJ1-5; v_gene: TRBV5-8; d_gene: TRBD1; abundance: .; CDR3nt: TGTGCCAGCAGCTCCAGGGGGGCCCGCAATCAGCCCCAGCATTTT; CDR3aa: CASSSRGARNQPQHF
j_gene: TRBJ2-7; v_gene: TRBV9; d_gene: .; abundance: .; CDR3nt: TGTGCCAGCAGCTCTAGGGATGGGTACGAGCAGTACTTC; CDR3aa: CASSSRDGYEQYF
j_gene: TRBJ1-1; v_gene: TRBV2; d_gene: .; abundance: few; CDR3nt: TGTGCCAGCAGAGAGGGGTTTATGAACACTGAAGCTTTCTTT; CDR3aa: CASREGFMNTEAFF
j_gene: TRBJ1-1; v_gene: TRBV9; d_gene: TRBD1; abundance: .; CDR3nt: TGTGCCAGCAGCGTAGCTGGAGGACAGGGGAACACTGAAGCTTTCTTT; CDR3aa: CASSVAGGQGNTEAFF
j_gene: TRBJ2-3; v_gene: TRBV5-1; d_gene: .; abundance: .; CDR3nt: TGCGCCAGCAGCTTCGCGGGGTCCTCGGCAGATACGCAGTATTTT; CDR3aa: CASSFAGSSADTQYF
j_gene: TRBJ1-6; v_gene: TRBV7-9; d_gene: .; abundance: .; CDR3nt: TGTGCCAGCAGCTTATCGGAGCTCTATAATTCACCCCTCCACTTT; CDR3aa: CASSLSELYNSPLHF
j_gene: TRBJ1-3; v_gene: TRBV7-2; d_gene: .; abundance: medium-sized; CDR3nt: TGTGCCAGCAGCCCGACAGCCTACTCCTCTGGAAACACCATATATTTT; CDR3aa: CASSPTAYSSGNTIYF
j_gene: TRBJ1-5; v_gene: TRBV10-3; d_gene: .; abundance: .; CDR3nt: TGTGCCATCAGTGACCGGGACTATGGCAATCAGCCCCAGCATTTT; CDR3aa: CAISDRDYGNQPQHF
j_gene: TRBJ1-4; v_gene: TRBV7-9; d_gene: .; abundance: .; CDR3nt: TGTGCCAGCAGCTTATCTAATGAAAAACTGTTTTTT; CDR3aa: CASSLSNEKLFF
j_gene: TRBJ2-7; v_gene: TRBV7-9; d_gene: TRBD1; abundance: .; CDR3nt: TGTGCCAGCAGCTCCGACAGGGGGCCCCCCTACGAGCAGTACTTC; CDR3aa: CASSSDRGPPYEQYF
j_gene: TRBJ1-1; v_gene: TRBV7-9; d_gene: .; abundance: .; CDR3nt: TGTGCCAGCAGCTCCACCCTTGGGGCGAGGAACACTGAAGCTTTCTTT; CDR3aa: CASSSTLGARNTEAFF
j_gene: TRBJ2-4; v_gene: TRBV5-1; d_gene: TRBD1; abundance: .; CDR3nt: TGCGCCAGCAGCTTTTGGACAGGGGCGGCCAAAAACATTCAGTACTTC; CDR3aa: CASSFWTGAAKNIQYF
j_gene: TRBJ2-7; v_gene: TRBV7-9; d_gene: TRBD2; abundance: .; CDR3nt: TGTGCCAGCAGCTTAGGGGGCATCGGGGGGTACGAGCAGTACTTC; CDR3aa: CASSLGGIGGYEQYF
j_gene: TRBJ1-1; v_gene: TRBV7-9; d_gene: TRBD1; abundance: .; CDR3nt: TGTGCCAGCAGCTTCGACAGGGTCGATGGGTTGACTGAAGCTTTCTTT; CDR3aa: CASSFDRVDGLTEAFF
j_gene: TRBJ1-1; v_gene: TRBV7-2; d_gene: .; abundance: few; CDR3nt: TGTGCCAGCACCGTGGGGGGGTACACTGAAGCTTTCTTT; CDR3aa: CASTVGGYTEAFF
j_gene: TRBJ1-2; v_gene: TRBV12-5; d_gene: .; abundance: .; CDR3nt: TGTGCTAGTGGTTTGGTACTTGCATGGACAGTAGGGGATGGCTACACCTTC; CDR3aa: CASGLVLAWTVGDGYTF
j_gene: TRBJ1-4; v_gene: TRBV15; d_gene: .; abundance: .; CDR3nt: TGTGCCACCAGCAGAGTAACGTGGGCTAATGAAAAACTGTTTTTT; CDR3aa: CATSRVTWANEKLFF
j_gene: TRBJ1-3; v_gene: TRBV6-5; d_gene: TRBD1; abundance: once; CDR3nt: TGTGCCAGCAGTATGGACAGGGGGACAGGAAACACCATATATTTT; CDR3aa: CASSMDRGTGNTIYF
j_gene: TRBJ2-5; v_gene: TRBV5-1; d_gene: TRBD2; abundance: .; CDR3nt: TGCGCCAGCAGCTTGGTTGCTAGCGGGGGGGAGACCCAGTACTTC; CDR3aa: CASSLVASGGETQYF
j_gene: TRBJ2-7; v_gene: TRBV15; d_gene: .; abundance: .; CDR3nt: TGTGCCACCAGCAGGGAGGGCGGGGTGGCCTACGAGCAGTACTTC; CDR3aa: CATSREGGVAYEQYF
j_gene: TRBJ1-5; v_gene: TRBV6-1; d_gene: .; abundance: .; CDR3nt: TGTGCCAGCAGTTCGTCCCTCGGAGGCAATCAGCCCCAGCATTTT; CDR3aa: CASSSSLGGNQPQHF
j_gene: TRBJ2-1; v_gene: TRBV5-1; d_gene: .; abundance: .; CDR3nt: TGCGCCAGCAGCTCGACGGACTGGTACAATGAGCAGTTCTTC; CDR3aa: CASSSTDWYNEQFF
j_gene: TRBJ2-3; v_gene: TRBV5-1; d_gene: TRBD1; abundance: .; CDR3nt: TGCGCCAGCAGCCCGGGAGTACAGGGGGCTAGAGATACGCAGTATTTT; CDR3aa: CASSPGVQGARDTQYF
j_gene: TRBJ2-3; v_gene: TRBV30; d_gene: .; abundance: .; CDR3nt: TGTGCCTGGAGGGGCCCGCTCCGCACAGATACGCAGTATTTT; CDR3aa: CAWRGPLRTDTQYF
j_gene: TRBJ2-7; v_gene: TRBV2; d_gene: .; abundance: .; CDR3nt: TGTGCCAGCAGTGAAAGAGGTTCAGTGTACTTC; CDR3aa: CASSERGSVYF
j_gene: TRBJ1-1; v_gene: TRBV5-6; d_gene: .; abundance: once; CDR3nt: TGTGCCAGCAGCTTGAGGGGAGACACTGAAGCTTTCTTT; CDR3aa: CASSLRGDTEAFF
j_gene: TRBJ1-1; v_gene: TRBV5-6; d_gene: .; abundance: .; CDR3nt: TGTGCCAGCAGCTTCGCGGGGGCCCCTGACACTGAAGCTTTCTTT; CDR3aa: CASSFAGAPDTEAFF
j_gene: TRBJ1-2; v_gene: TRBV19; d_gene: .; abundance: .; CDR3nt: TGTGCCAGTAGTGACCATATTAACTATGGCTACACCTTC; CDR3aa: CASSDHINYGYTF
j_gene: TRBJ2-7; v_gene: TRBV27; d_gene: .; abundance: .; CDR3nt: TGTGCCAGCAGTTTATCGGGGTTTTACGAGCAGTACTTC; CDR3aa: CASSLSGFYEQYF
j_gene: TRBJ1-6; v_gene: TRBV4-1; d_gene: .; abundance: once; CDR3nt: TGCGCCAGCAGCCAAGTCGGGGGAGGTTCACCCCTCCACTTT; CDR3aa: CASSQVGGGSPLHF
j_gene: TRBJ1-5; v_gene: TRBV21-1; d_gene: .; abundance: once; CDR3nt: TGTGCCAGCTCCCTCGACAGGGGGGGGGTTTATAGCAATCAGCCCCAGCATTTT; CDR3aa: CASSLDRGGVYSNQPQHF